The clone carrying this T cell receptor beta chain was counted many times. Its antigen is still unknown. This CDR3 comprises 14 residues. J lost 4 bases, V lost 5 bases, and 6 bases had no gene match. The germline CDR1 and CDR2 sequences are DFQATT and SNEGSKA (reference sequence). The investigators amplified TCR beta CDR3 regions from RNA transcripts. First-round RT-PCR of the TCR CDR3 relied on the HTBI primer set. TCRdb reanalysed the multiplex PCR reads using MiXCR and keeps one entry per CDR3 protein. This table holds about 640,000 distinct CDR3 sequences, roughly 15% found once. The data are from a study of T cells in Graves' hyperthyroidism and ophthalmopathy. Study-wide findings and caveats: Clonotypes that were expanded in thyroid above 0.001 mostly appeared in blood too.

An approximately 10 ml volume of fresh peripheral blood provided the PBMCs. The sample taken for sequencing was blood. The V gene is TRBV20-1, the J gene TRBJ2-1; TRBD2 matches at 9 bases. The TCR was taken from a woman aged 45-65 years with Graves' ophthalmopathy. The CDR3 DNA follows: TGCAGTGCTGCGGGGGGGAGAGTTTACAATGAGCAGTTCTTC. Its translation: CSAAGGRVYNEQFF.